The clone carrying this T cell receptor (beta chain) was picked up a small number of times. Its antigen remains unknown. TCR beta CDR3 regions were amplified from RNA transcripts. A set of HTBI primers served as the primers for a first-round RT-PCR of the TCR CDR3. TCRdb reprocessed the multiplex PCR reads with MiXCR, giving one entry per CDR3 protein. The sample records approximately 570,000 distinct CDR3 sequences, less than 20% being singletons. This sample was included in a study of T cells in Graves' hyperthyroidism and ophthalmopathy. Trimming cost V 7 bases and J 2 bases; bases outside gene matches: 7. CDR1 MNHEY and CDR2 SVGEGT come from the germline V gene. There are 15 residues in the CDR3. Findings and limits, study-wide: Blood held most thyroid clonotypes expanded above 0.001 frequency.

A Clinical Activity Score of at least 3, a NOSPECS grade of at least 4 and a duration under 3 months were recorded in the ophthalmopathy patients. Exclusion of a patient resulted from uncontrolled infection, other autoimmune disease, pregnancy or lactation. The rearrangement uses TRBV6-2 or TRBV6-3 and TRBJ2-1; 8 bases are a match to TRBD2. Input material: blood. The TCR sequence derives from a man aged 35 to 55 with Graves' ophthalmopathy. Here the CDR3 reads CASTGGGRTYNEQFF. The CDR3 DNA follows: TGTGCCAGCACCGGAGGCGGGAGGACCTACAATGAGCAGTTCTTC.